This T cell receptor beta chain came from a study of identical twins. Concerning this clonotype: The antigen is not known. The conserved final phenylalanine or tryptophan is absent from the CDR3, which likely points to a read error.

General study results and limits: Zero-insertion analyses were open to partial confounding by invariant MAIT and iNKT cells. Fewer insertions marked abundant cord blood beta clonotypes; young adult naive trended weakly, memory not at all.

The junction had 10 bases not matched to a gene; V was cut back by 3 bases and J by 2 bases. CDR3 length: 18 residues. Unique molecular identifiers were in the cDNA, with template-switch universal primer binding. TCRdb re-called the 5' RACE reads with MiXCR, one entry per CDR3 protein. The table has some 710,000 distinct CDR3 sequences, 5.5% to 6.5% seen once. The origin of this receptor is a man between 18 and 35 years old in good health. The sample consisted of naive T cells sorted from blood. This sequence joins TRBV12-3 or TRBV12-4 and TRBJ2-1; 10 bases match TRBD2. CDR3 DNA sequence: TGTGCCAGCAGTTTTCCCGGGGGGCTAGCGGGAGCCTACAATGAGCAGTTCTCC. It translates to CASSFPGGLAGAYNEQFS.